The sequence of this T cell receptor (beta chain) was determined in a study of blood T cell repertoires in COVID-19. Study in general: Donors in the United States, Italy and Spain gave samples during acute or convalescent COVID-19. The cDNA or gDNA used as material had been derived from T cells, B-cell-depleted T cells, or PBMCs.

CDR1 is MDHEN, CDR2 SYDVKM, per germline. V was pared by 4 bases and J by 5 bases, with 13 bases between. The length of the CDR3 is 14 residues. Clones were read by immunoSEQ multiplex PCR, and TCRdb kept only the in-frame ones, dropping some. The table lists approximately 75,000 clones, more than 70% of them singletons. Sequenced: peripheral blood. This TCR came from a man in his fifties with COVID-19, enrolled during active disease. This chain links TRBV28 with TRBJ2-3; D may be TRBD1 (5 bases). This CDR3 reads CASSSPGQGDTQYF. In DNA form, the CDR3 reads TGTGCCAGCAGTTCCCCAGGGCAGGGAGATACGCAGTATTTT.